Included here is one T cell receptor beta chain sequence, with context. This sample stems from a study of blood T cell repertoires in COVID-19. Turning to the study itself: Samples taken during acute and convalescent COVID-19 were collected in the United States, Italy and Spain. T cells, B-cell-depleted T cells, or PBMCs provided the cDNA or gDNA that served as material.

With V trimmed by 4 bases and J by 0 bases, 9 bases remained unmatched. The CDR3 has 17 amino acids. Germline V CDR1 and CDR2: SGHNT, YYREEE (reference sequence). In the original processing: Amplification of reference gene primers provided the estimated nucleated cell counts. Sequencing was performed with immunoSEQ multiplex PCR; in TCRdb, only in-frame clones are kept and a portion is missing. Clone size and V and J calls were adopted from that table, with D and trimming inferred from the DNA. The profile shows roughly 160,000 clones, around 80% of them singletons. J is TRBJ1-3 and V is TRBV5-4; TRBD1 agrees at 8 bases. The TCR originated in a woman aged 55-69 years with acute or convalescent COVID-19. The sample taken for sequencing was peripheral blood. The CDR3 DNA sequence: TGTGCCAGCAGCATTCCGGGACAGGCCCTCTCTGGAAACACCATATATTTT. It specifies CASSIPGQALSGNTIYF.